This passage covers 26 T cell receptor beta chains from one sample sequenced in a study of blood T cell repertoires in COVID-19. Sequencing was performed with immunoSEQ multiplex PCR; in TCRdb, only in-frame clones are kept and a portion is missing. This sample yields about 250,000 clones, of which approximately 82% are seen a single time; 4.5% to 6.5% belongs to the top ten. The specimen was peripheral blood. Source of these receptors: a man aged 80 or over with acute or convalescent COVID-19.

V usage is TRBV2 and J usage is TRBJ1-2; the D is unclear. The CDR3 has 13 amino acids. Germline-derived CDR1 and CDR2 are SNHLY and FYNNEI. Between the trimmed V and J ends, which lost 4 bases and 5 bases, there was a span of 11 bases. This CDR3 reads CASSVRGLYGYTF. The CDR3 DNA reads TGTGCCAGCAGTGTTCGGGGTCTATATGGCTACACCTTC.

DNA for the CDR3: TGTGCCATCAGTGAGGGAGAACCGGGAGGAGGAAACACCATATATTTT. Translation: CAISEGEPGGGNTIYF. The V call is TRBV10-3, the J call TRBJ1-3; D unresolved. The CDR3 sequence is 16 residues long. V lost 2 bases and J 4 bases, leaving 15 bases between the germline ends. The germline V gene encodes CDR1 ENHRY and CDR2 SYGVKD.

The V and J genes are TRBV24-1 and TRBJ2-3; 8 bases fit TRBD2. The V and J ends lost 1 base and 3 bases, in that order; junction bases with no gene match: 8. The CDR3 consists of 17 residues. Per germline, CDR1 KGHDR and CDR2 SFDVKD. Here the CDR3 DNA reads TGTGCCACCAGTGATTTTGGTAGCGGGGTTGTTACAGATACGCAGTATTTT. This sequence encodes CATSDFGSGVVTDTQYF.

The V and J genes are TRBV2 and TRBJ1-1; 9 nucleotides line up with TRBD1. The CDR3 consists of 14 residues. From germline, CDR1 is SNHLY and CDR2 FYNNEI. V shed 5 bases and J 3 bases; nucleotides not matched to a gene: 4. The CDR3 loop is CASSLDRGYTEAFF. DNA for the CDR3: TGTGCCAGCAGTTTGGACAGGGGTTACACTGAAGCTTTCTTT.

This chain connects TRBV30 to TRBJ1-4; possibly TRBD1 for D (5 bases). Deletions cut 7 bases from V and 5 bases from J, with 14 bases between. Per germline, CDR1 GTSNPN and CDR2 SVGIG (reference sequence). The CDR3 contains 13 residues. The CDR3, as DNA: TGTGCCTCACGGGGGGGAAACAATGAAAAACTGTTTTTT. Protein product: CASRGGNNEKLFF. Full variable domain (outside the CDR3, taken from reference TRBV30 and TRBJ1-4): SQTIHQWPATLVQPVGSPLSLECTVEGTSNPNLYWYRQAAGRGLQLLFYSVGIGQISSEVPQNLSASRPQDRQFILSSKKLLLSDSGFYLCASRGGNNEKLFFGSGTQLSVL.

CDR3: CASSAVMGRGSYEQYF. The CDR3 DNA is TGTGCCAGCAGCGCGGTGATGGGCAGGGGATCCTACGAGCAGTACTTC. The V and J genes are TRBV11-2 and TRBJ2-7, with TRBD1 as a possible D gene (6 bases). This CDR3 region has 16 residues. Germline lookup yields CDR1 SGHAT and CDR2 FQNNGV. V was pared by 5 bases and J by 1 base, with 18 bases between.

The rearrangement joins TRBV6-5 to TRBJ1-6, with D maybe TRBD1 (6 bases). Looked up from germline, CDR1 is MNHEY and CDR2 is SVGAGI. This CDR3 contains 14 residues. Trimming left V 2 bases short and J 7 bases short, with 9 bases between. CDR3 region: CASSYRGKNSPLHF. The DNA of the CDR3 is TGTGCCAGCAGTTACAGGGGGAAGAATTCACCCCTCCACTTT.

The gene calls are TRBV2 and TRBJ2-1, with D possibly matching TRBD1 (5 bases). The CDR3 totals 10 residues. Germline lookup yields CDR1 SNHLY and CDR2 FYNNEI. Trimming left V 5 bases short and J 10 bases short, with 6 bases between. CDR3 coding DNA: TGTGCCAGCAGTCGGACAGAGCAGTTCTTC. Its translation: CASSRTEQFF.

The rearrangement uses TRBV14 and TRBJ1-4; the match to TRBD1 covers 7 bases. J lost 6 bases, V lost 1 base, and 5 bases had no gene match. The germline V gene encodes CDR1 SGHDN and CDR2 FVKESK. The CDR3 sequence is 15 residues long. The CDR3 nucleotides are TGTGCCAGCAGCCAAGGACAGGGATTTGATGAAAAACTGTTTTTT. Translation: CASSQGQGFDEKLFF.

CDR3 in amino acids: CASSFTGSTYEQYF. The CDR3, as DNA: TGTGCCAGCAGCTTCACAGGATCGACCTACGAGCAGTACTTC. The genes are TRBV5-4 and TRBJ2-7; D is perhaps TRBD1 (5 bases). There are 14 residues in the CDR3. Germline CDR1 SGHNT, CDR2 YYREEE (reference sequence). V was cut by 2 bases and J by 2 bases, with 11 bases left in between.

This chain's CDR3 is CASRFGGFAEAFF. DNA for the CDR3: TGTGCCAGTAGGTTCGGGGGATTCGCTGAAGCTTTCTTT. This chain connects TRBV19 to TRBJ1-1; TRBD1 is a possible D gene (5 bases). Germline CDR1 LNHDA, CDR2 SQIVND (reference sequence). The length of the CDR3 is 13 residues. Trimming took 6 bases from V and 6 from J, leaving 14 bases between them.

This chain connects TRBV7-9 to TRBJ2-3; D is unclear. V was cut by 5 bases and J by 2 bases, with 11 bases left in between. CDR1 and CDR2 (germline): SEHNR, FQNEAQ (reference sequence). CDR3 length: 14 amino acids. The CDR3 DNA sequence: TGTGCCAGCAGCCAGTGGAGCCCCACAGATACGCAGTATTTT. This encodes CASSQWSPTDTQYF.

The rearrangement joins TRBV7-2 to TRBJ2-3, with 10 bases lining up with TRBD2. Per germline, CDR1 SGHTA and CDR2 FQGNSA. The CDR3 has 16 amino acids. J was trimmed by 7 bases and V by 5 bases; bases with no gene match: 12. CDR3 bases: TGTGCCAGCAGCCCCCCCATGAGCGGGAGGGCCTATACGCAGTATTTT. Translated, it gives CASSPPMSGRAYTQYF. The full variable domain, completed using reference TRBV7-2 and TRBJ2-3, is GAGVSQSPSNKVTEKGKDVELRCDPISGHTALYWYRQSLGQGLEFLIYFQGNSAPDKSGLPSDRFSAERTGGSVSTLTIQRTQQEDSAVYLCASSPPMSGRAYTQYFGPGTRLTVL.

The chain couples TRBV30 to TRBJ1-6; D may be TRBD1 (6 bases). This CDR3 is built from 14 residues. From germline, CDR1 is GTSNPN and CDR2 SVGIG (reference sequence). The V gene lost 4 bases and the J gene lost 7 bases, with 14 bases spanning the gap. CDR3 bases: TGTGCCTGGACCGCTGGGGGCCGAAATTCACCCCTCCACTTT. It is translated as CAWTAGGRNSPLHF.

This chain connects TRBV2 to TRBJ2-2, with TRBD2 matching over 11 bases. V shed 4 bases, J shed 4 bases, and the junction held 5 bases outside the gene matches. Germline V gene sequence: CDR1 SNHLY, CDR2 FYNNEI. The CDR3 runs to 16 residues. CDR3 region: CASSGGLAEATGELFF. The CDR3, as DNA: TGTGCCAGCAGTGGGGGACTAGCGGAGGCCACCGGGGAGCTGTTTTTT. The variable domain in full, with the rest retrieved from reference TRBV2 and TRBJ2-2, is EPEVTQTPSHQVTQMGQEVILRCVPISNHLYFYWYRQILGQKVEFLVSFYNNEISEKSEIFDDQFSVERPDGSNFTLKIRSTKLEDSAMYFCASSGGLAEATGELFFGEGSRLTVL.

CDR3 sequence (DNA): TGTGCCAGCAGCCGACAGGGGCGCCGGGAGCAGTTCTTC. This gives the protein CASSRQGRREQFF. The chain combines TRBV3-1 (or the pseudogene TRBV3-2) with TRBJ2-1; 8 nucleotides agree with TRBD1. The V and J ends lost 4 bases and 10 bases, in that order; junction bases with no gene match: 6. In germline, CDR1 is LGHDT, CDR2 YNNKEL (reference sequence). The CDR3 spans 13 residues.

DNA for the CDR3: TGTGCCAGCAGCCTGACTAGCGGGAGCTCTGTAGATACGCAGTATTTT. Its translation: CASSLTSGSSVDTQYF. The chain links TRBV9 to TRBJ2-3, with TRBD2 matching over 12 bases. This CDR3 contains 16 residues. CDR1 and CDR2 from the germline V gene are SGDLS and YYNGEE. Unmatched junction bases numbered 8, after V lost 4 bases and J lost 5 bases.

This sequence joins TRBV28 and TRBJ2-1, with TRBD2 matching over 8 bases. This CDR3 region has 13 residues. V shed 9 bases and J 2 bases; nucleotides not matched to a gene: 3. Germline V lookup: CDR1 MDHEN, CDR2 SYDVKM. The CDR3 DNA is TGTGCCAGTCGGGGGGGCACCTACAATGAGCAGTTCTTC. The encoded protein is CASRGGTYNEQFF.

V is TRBV14 and J is TRBJ2-7; no firm D call. The CDR3 extends over 13 amino acids. Germline V lookup: CDR1 SGHDN, CDR2 FVKESK. Trimming removed 1 base from V and 5 bases from J, with 9 bases in between. CDR3 DNA: TGTGCCAGCAGCCAAGCTCGGTCGGACGAGCAGTACTTC. Protein sequence: CASSQARSDEQYF.

The chain carries TRBV5-4 and TRBJ2-5, with 9 bases lining up with TRBD2. The CDR3 has 17 amino acids. The V segment lost 4 bases and the J segment 5 bases; nucleotides outside the gene matches: 15. Germline V gene sequence: CDR1 SGHNT, CDR2 YYREEE (reference sequence). In DNA, the CDR3 is TGTGCCAGCAGCCAAGTAGGGGCTAGCGGGGTTCGGGAGACCCAGTACTTC. Its translation: CASSQVGASGVRETQYF.

This rearrangement joins TRBV7-9 to TRBJ2-3; 9 bases are shared with TRBD2. Trimming cost V 2 bases and J 3 bases; bases outside gene matches: 3. The CDR3 totals 15 residues. CDR1 is SEHNR, CDR2 FQNEAQ, per germline (reference sequence). The CDR3 is CASSLLSGSTDTQYF. DNA of the CDR3: TGTGCCAGCAGCTTACTTAGCGGGAGTACAGATACGCAGTATTTT.

This chain uses TRBV3-1 (or the pseudogene TRBV3-2) with TRBJ2-1; TRBD2 aligns across 12 bases. Germline loops: CDR1 LGHDT, CDR2 YNNKEL (reference sequence). The CDR3 sequence is 18 residues long. Losses at the gene ends were 4 bases for V and 3 bases for J; bases not matched to a gene: 10. CDR3 amino acids: CASSRTLAGGRGYNEQFF. CDR3 sequence (DNA): TGTGCCAGCAGCCGCACCCTAGCGGGAGGGCGGGGCTACAATGAGCAGTTCTTC.

J is TRBJ1-2 and V is TRBV15, with 7 bases that match TRBD1. Germline V lookup: CDR1 LNHNV, CDR2 YYDKDF (reference sequence). With 0 bases clipped from V and 4 bases from J, the junction kept 5 bases outside the gene matches. This CDR3 comprises 15 residues. The CDR3 is CATSREVTGLYGYTF. CDR3 sequence (DNA): TGTGCCACCAGCAGAGAGGTGACAGGGCTCTATGGCTACACCTTC.

In its sample, this clone was seen a few times. The chain joins TRBV25-1 to TRBJ1-1; D uncertain. This CDR3 is 18 amino acids long. The germline V gene encodes CDR1 MGHDK and CDR2 SYGVNS. Trimming removed 0 bases at V and 3 bases at J, with 20 bases between. CDR3 DNA: TGTGCCAGCAGTGAATATAAGGCTCAACTAGGGTCGGACACTGAAGCTTTCTTT. This gives the protein CASSEYKAQLGSDTEAFF.

This clone was seen only a few times. The chain has TRBV4-1 and TRBJ1-1; perhaps TRBD1 as D (6 bases). CDR1 and CDR2 from the germline V gene are MGHRA and YSYEKL. This CDR3 is built from 14 residues. Trimming cost V 1 base and J 6 bases, with 12 bases left between them. CDR3 nucleotide sequence: TGCGCCAGCAGCCAAGGCCCACAGGGCTCTGAAGCTTTCTTT. Amino acids: CASSQGPQGSEAFF.

This clone appeared once. The genes are TRBV5-1 and TRBJ1-4; 8 bases are shared with TRBD1. The germline CDR1 and CDR2 sequences are SGHRS and YFSETQ. This CDR3 spans 15 amino acids. The trim removed 0 bases at V and 7 bases at J, leaving 5 bases unmatched. CDR3 region: CASSLDRGFGEKLFF. Written as DNA, the CDR3 is TGCGCCAGCAGCTTGGACAGGGGGTTCGGTGAAAAACTGTTTTTT.